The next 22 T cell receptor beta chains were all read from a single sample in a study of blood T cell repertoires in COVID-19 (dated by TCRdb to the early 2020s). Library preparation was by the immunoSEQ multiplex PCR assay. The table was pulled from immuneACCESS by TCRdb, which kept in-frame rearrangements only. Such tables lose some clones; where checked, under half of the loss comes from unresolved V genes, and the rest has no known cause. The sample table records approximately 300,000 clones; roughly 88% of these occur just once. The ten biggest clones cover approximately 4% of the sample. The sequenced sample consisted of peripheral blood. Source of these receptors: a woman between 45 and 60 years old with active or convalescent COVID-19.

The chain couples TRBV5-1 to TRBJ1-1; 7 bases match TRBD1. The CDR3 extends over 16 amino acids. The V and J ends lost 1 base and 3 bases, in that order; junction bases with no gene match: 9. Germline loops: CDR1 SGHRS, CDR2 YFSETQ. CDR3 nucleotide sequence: TGCGCCAGCAGCTTGCCCCCCCGACAGGGTTACACTGAAGCTTTCTTT. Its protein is CASSLPPRQGYTEAFF.

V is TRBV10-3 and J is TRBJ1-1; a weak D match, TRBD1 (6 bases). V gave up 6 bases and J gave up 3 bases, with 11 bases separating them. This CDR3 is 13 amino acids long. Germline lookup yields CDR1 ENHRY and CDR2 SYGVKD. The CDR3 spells CAISRGGDTEAFF. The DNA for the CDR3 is TGTGCCATCAGCAGAGGGGGGGACACTGAAGCTTTCTTT.

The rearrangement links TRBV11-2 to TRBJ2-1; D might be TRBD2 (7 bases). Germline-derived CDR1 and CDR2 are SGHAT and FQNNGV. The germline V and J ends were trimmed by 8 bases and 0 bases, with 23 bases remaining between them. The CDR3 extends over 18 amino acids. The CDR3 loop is CASYHRGGGSVSYNEQFF. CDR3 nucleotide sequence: TGTGCCAGCTATCATAGGGGGGGCGGGAGCGTCTCCTACAATGAGCAGTTCTTC.

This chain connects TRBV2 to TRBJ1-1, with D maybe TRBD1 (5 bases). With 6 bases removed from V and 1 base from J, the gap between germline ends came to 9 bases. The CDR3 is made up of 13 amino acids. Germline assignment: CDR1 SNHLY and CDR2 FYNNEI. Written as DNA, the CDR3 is TGTGCCAGCAGAAGGGGCGGGAACACTGAAGCTTTCTTT. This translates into CASRRGGNTEAFF.

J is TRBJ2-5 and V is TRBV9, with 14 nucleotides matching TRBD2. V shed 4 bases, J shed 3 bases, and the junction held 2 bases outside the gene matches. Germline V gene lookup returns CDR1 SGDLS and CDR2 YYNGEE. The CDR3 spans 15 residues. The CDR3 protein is CASSLTSGGEETQYF. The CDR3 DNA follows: TGTGCCAGCAGCTTGACTAGCGGGGGGGAAGAGACCCAGTACTTC.

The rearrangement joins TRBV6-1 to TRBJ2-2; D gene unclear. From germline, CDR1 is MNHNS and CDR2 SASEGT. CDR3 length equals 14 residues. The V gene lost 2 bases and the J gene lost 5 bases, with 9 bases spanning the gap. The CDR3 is CASSENEVTGELFF. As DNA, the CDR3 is TGTGCCAGCAGTGAAAACGAGGTAACCGGGGAGCTGTTTTTT.

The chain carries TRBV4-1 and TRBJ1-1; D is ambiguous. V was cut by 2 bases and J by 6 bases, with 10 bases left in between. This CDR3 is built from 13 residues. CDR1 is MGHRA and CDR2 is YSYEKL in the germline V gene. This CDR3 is CASSQTDPAEAFF. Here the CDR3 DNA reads TGCGCCAGCAGCCAAACAGACCCAGCTGAAGCTTTCTTT.

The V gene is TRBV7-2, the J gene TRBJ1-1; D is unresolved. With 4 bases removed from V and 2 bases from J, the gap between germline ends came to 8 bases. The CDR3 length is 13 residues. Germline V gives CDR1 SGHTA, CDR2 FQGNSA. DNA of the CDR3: TGTGCCAGCAGCTCCGGAGCTAACACTGAAGCTTTCTTT. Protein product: CASSSGANTEAFF. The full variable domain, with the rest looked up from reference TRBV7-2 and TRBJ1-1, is GAGVSQSPSNKVTEKGKDVELRCDPISGHTALYWYRQSLGQGLEFLIYFQGNSAPDKSGLPSDRFSAERTGGSVSTLTIQRTQQEDSAVYLCASSSGANTEAFFGQGTRLTVV.

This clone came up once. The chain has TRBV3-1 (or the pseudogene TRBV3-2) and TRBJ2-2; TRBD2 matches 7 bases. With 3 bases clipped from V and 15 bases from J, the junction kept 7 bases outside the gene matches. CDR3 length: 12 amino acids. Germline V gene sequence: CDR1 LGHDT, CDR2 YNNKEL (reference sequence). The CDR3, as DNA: TGTGCCAGCAGCCAGAGCGCAGGGAGGGTGTTTTTT. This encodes CASSQSAGRVFF.

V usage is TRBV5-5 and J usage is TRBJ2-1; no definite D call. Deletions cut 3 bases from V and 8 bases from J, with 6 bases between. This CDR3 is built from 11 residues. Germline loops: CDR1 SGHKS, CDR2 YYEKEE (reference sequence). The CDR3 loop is CASSYLYEQFF. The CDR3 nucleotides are TGTGCCAGCAGCTACTTATATGAGCAGTTCTTC.

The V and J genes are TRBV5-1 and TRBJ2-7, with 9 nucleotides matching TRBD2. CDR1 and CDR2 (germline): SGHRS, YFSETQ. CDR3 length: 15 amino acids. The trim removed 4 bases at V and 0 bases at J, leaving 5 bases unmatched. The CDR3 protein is CASSPSGDSSYEQYF. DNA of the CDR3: TGCGCCAGCAGCCCTAGCGGGGATAGCTCCTACGAGCAGTACTTC. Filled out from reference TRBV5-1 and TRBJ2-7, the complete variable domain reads KAGVTQTPRYLIKTRGQQVTLSCSPISGHRSVSWYQQTPGQGLQFLFEYFSETQRNKGNFPGRFSGRQFSNSRSEMNVSTLELGDSALYLCASSPSGDSSYEQYFGPGTRLTVT.

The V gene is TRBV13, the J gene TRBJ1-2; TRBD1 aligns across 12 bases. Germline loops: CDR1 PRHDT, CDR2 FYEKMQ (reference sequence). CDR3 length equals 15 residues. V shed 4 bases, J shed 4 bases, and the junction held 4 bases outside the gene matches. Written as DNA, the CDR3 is TGTGCCAGCAGCTGGGGACAGGGGGCATCCTATGGCTACACCTTC. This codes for CASSWGQGASYGYTF.

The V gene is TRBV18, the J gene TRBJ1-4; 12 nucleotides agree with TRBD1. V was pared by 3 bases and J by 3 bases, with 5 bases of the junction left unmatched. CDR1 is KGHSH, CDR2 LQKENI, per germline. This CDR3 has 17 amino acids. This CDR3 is CASSPRDRGPPNEKLFF. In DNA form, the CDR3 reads TGTGCCAGCTCACCCCGGGACAGGGGGCCGCCTAATGAAAAACTGTTTTTT.

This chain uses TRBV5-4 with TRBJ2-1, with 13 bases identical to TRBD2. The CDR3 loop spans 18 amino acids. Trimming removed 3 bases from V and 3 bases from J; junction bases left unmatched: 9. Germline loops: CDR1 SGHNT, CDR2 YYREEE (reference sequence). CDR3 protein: CASSSGTSGMFGYNEQFF. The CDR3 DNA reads TGTGCCAGCAGCTCCGGGACTAGCGGGATGTTTGGCTACAATGAGCAGTTCTTC.

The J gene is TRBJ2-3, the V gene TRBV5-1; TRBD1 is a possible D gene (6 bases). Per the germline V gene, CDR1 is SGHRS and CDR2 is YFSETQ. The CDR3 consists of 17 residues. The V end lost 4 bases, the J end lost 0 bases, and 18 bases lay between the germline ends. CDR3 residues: CASSPSGDPRSTDTQYF. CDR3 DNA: TGCGCCAGCAGCCCCTCAGGGGACCCCCGCAGCACAGATACGCAGTATTTT.

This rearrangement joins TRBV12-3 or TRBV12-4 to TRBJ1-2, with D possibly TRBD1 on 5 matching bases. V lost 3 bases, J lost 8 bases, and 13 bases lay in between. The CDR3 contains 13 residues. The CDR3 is CASSFGGMGGYTF. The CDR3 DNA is TGTGCCAGCAGTTTTGGGGGGATGGGCGGCTACACCTTC.

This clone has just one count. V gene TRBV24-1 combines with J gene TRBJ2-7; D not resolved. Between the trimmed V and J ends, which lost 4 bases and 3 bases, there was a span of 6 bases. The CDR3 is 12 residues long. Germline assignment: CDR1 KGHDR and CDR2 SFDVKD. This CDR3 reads CATSDLNYEQYF. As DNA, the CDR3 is TGTGCCACCAGTGACCTAAACTACGAGCAGTACTTC.

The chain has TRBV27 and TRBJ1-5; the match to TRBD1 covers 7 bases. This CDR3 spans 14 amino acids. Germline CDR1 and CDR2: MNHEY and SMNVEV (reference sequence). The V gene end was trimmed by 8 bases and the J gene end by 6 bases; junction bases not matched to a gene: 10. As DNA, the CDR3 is TGTGCCAGCTCCGAAGGGGGCTCGGGTCAGCCCCAGCATTTT. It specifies CASSEGGSGQPQHF.

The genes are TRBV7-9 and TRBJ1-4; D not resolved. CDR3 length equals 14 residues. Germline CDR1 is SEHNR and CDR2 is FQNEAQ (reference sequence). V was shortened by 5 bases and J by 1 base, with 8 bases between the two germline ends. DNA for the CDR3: TGTGCCAGCAGCACCGGAGGAACTAATGAAAAACTGTTTTTT. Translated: CASSTGGTNEKLFF.

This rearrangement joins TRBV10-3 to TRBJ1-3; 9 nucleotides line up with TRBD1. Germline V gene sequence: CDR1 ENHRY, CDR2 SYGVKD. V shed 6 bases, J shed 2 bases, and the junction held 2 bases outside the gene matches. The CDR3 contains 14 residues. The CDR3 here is CAISGTGPGNTIYF. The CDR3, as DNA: TGTGCCATCAGCGGGACAGGGCCTGGAAACACCATATATTTT.

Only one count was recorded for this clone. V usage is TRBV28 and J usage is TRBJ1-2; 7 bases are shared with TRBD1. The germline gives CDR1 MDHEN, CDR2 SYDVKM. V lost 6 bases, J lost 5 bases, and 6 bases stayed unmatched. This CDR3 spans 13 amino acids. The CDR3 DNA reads TGTGCCAGCAGCCAAGGGACAGCTTATGGCTACACCTTC. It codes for CASSQGTAYGYTF.

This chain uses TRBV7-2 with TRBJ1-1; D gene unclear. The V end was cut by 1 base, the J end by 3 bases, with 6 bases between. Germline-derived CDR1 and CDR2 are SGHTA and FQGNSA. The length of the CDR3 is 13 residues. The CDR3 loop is CASSLDGDTEAFF. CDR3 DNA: TGTGCCAGCAGCTTAGACGGAGACACTGAAGCTTTCTTT.